The T cell receptor beta chain under discussion was sequenced for a study of T cells in Graves' hyperthyroidism and ophthalmopathy (dated by TCRdb to the late 2010s). At the level of the whole study: To identify TCR V-J signatures that set the groups apart, the researchers used a discovery cohort of 100 or so patients, made up of about 44 with Graves' ophthalmopathy and about 59 with stable Graves' hyperthyroidism. In addition, the study compared T-cell repertoires in thyroid tissue and in blood from roughly six Graves' hyperthyroidism patients. Once sampling was done, hyperthyroidism patients were given methimazole at a starting dose of 30 mg daily, whereas ophthalmopathy patients were given high-dose intravenous methylprednisolone. Whether ophthalmopathy could be predicted prospectively was tested in an independent validation cohort made up of under 20 hyperthyroidism patients plus 17 patients who later progressed to ophthalmopathy. The 95 to 100 discovery patients were randomly split 7:3 into training and test sets. The paper reports TCR Vbeta CDR3 sequencing of some 140 peripheral blood samples: approximately 41 ophthalmopathy, over 70 hyperthyroidism and 17 progressor patients. Broad study findings and their caveats: In validation, progression to ophthalmopathy was predicted by the model with approximately 67% sensitivity and under 85% specificity, a median of 6.5 months before onset. Blood samples also contained most of the expanded thyroid clonotypes (frequency above 0.001), which suggests that blood repertoires may reflect thyroid immune responses. Sample size was not statistically predetermined, and investigators were not blinded to group allocation. A model built on a 13 V-J signature distinguished ophthalmopathy from stable hyperthyroidism, reaching around 88% sensitivity and around 81% specificity in cross-validation and 80%/75% in testing.

Including the terminal cysteine and phenylalanine, the CDR3 comprises 12 residues. Just the 36-base CDR3 DNA is kept, in frame starting at base 1. Deletion took 5 bases off V and 3 bases off J, with a span of 10 bases between the germline ends. The germline V gene (reference sequence) sets CDR1 to DFQATT and CDR2 to SNEGSKA. Stable Graves' hyperthyroidism was defined as no progression to ophthalmopathy during 18 months of follow-up. Hyperthyroidism patients were newly diagnosed, with disease duration under 2 months, and aged 18 to 65 years. Exclusion was applied to patients with uncontrolled infections, other autoimmune diseases, pregnancy or lactation. Diagnoses were based on clinical symptoms, serum thyroxine and TRAb, thyroid ultrasound and orbital computed tomography. Total RNA was extracted with Trizol reagent, and quality was checked on an Agilent 2100 Bioanalyzer. The TCR beta CDR3 regions were amplified from RNA transcripts. The first round of RT-PCR for the TCR CDR3 was performed with the HTBI primer set and the Qiagen OneStep RT-PCR kit. Libraries were constructed in a second round of multiplex PCR, after which size selection and purification were performed. Libraries were sequenced paired-end with 100 bp reads on an Illumina HiSeq2000. Processing in the source paper ran as follows. Raw data were processed with SOAPnuke, discarding reads with adapters, uncalled bases, mean Phred below 15, or no exact constant-primer or identifier match. High-quality paired reads were merged using COPE v1.2.5, and each unique nucleotide sequence was defined as a clonotype. MiTCR v1.1 was used to align the clonotypes against IMGT TRBV, TRBD and TRBJ reference segments. Only V-J combinations with frequency above 0.0001, covering about 99% of repertoires, were analysed. The TCS score was defined as the ratio of F50 (clonal expansion) to E x V (chaos), calculated using BLOSUM62-based TCRdist between CDR3 peptides within each V-J. Welch's t-statistics and random forest reduced around 510 V-J features to roughly 13, which were used in a naive Bayes classifier (R e1071). The Morisita-Horn index was used to measure how similar the thyroid and blood repertoires were. TCRdb reanalyzed the raw reads on its own, using fastp at Q25 for trimming and MiXCR for clone calling, and kept in-frame beta chains. Rows are unified per CDR3 protein, each entry keeping the most common DNA and genes. The V and J calls were not made by the authors but by TCRdb's processing. This sample lists about 580,000 distinct CDR3 sequences; just over 45% were detected once. The ten largest account for approximately 8.4% of the sample.

With regard to this clonotype: Its cognate antigen has yet to be identified. The record has no base qualities; no much larger clone is one base away.

Sequenced material: peripheral blood or thyroid tissue (not recorded which). The rearrangement combines TRBV20-1 with TRBJ1-1; no D gene can be assigned with confidence. The clonotype comes from a woman aged 18-29 years with Graves' hyperthyroidism. The CDR3 protein sequence reads: CSARGWDTEAFF. The sequence in DNA is TGCAGTGCTCGAGGCTGGGACACTGAAGCTTTCTTT.